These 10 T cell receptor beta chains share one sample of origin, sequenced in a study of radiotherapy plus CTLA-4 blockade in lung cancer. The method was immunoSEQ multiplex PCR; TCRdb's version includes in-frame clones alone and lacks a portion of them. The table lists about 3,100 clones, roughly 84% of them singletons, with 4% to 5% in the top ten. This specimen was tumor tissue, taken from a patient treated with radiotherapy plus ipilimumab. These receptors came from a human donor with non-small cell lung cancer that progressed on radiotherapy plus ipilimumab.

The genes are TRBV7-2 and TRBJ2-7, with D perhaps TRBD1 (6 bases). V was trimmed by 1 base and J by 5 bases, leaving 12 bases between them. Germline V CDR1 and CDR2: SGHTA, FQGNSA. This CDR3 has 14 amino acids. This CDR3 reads CASSLDRVSNEQYF. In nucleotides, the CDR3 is TGTGCCAGCAGCTTAGACAGGGTCTCGAACGAGCAGTACTTC.

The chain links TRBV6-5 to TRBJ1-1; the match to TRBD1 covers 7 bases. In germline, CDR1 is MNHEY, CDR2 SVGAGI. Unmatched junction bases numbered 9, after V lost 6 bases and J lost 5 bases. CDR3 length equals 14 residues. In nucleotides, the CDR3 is TGTGCCAGCAGCTACAGGGGAGGTTGGACTGAAGCTTTCTTT. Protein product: CASSYRGGWTEAFF.

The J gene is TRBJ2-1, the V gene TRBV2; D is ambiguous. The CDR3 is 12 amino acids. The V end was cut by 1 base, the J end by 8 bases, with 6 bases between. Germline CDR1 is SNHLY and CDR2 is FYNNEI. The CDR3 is CASSEGLHEQFF. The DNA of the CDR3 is TGTGCCAGCAGTGAAGGGCTCCATGAGCAGTTCTTC.

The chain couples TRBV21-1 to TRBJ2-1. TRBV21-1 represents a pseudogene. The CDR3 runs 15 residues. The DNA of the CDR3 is TGTGCCAGCAGCAAGCCAAATCCGGACTACAATGAGCAGTTCTTC. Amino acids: CASSKPNPDYNEQFF.

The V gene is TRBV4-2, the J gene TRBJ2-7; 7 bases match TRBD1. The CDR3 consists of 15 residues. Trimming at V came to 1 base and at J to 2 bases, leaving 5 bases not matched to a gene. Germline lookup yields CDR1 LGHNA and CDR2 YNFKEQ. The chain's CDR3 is CASSQVDTGAYEQYF. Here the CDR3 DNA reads TGTGCCAGCAGCCAAGTAGACACAGGGGCCTACGAGCAGTACTTC.

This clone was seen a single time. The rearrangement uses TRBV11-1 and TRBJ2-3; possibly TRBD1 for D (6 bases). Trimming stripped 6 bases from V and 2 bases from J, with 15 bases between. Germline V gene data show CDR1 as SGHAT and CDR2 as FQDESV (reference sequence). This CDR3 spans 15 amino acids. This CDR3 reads CASSQTGYNTDTQYF. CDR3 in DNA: TGTGCCAGCAGTCAAACAGGGTACAACACAGATACGCAGTATTTT.

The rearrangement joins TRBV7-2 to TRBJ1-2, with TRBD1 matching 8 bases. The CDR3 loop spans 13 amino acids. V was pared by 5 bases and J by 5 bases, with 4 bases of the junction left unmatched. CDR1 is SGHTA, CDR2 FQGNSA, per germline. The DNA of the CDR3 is TGTGCCAGCAGCCCCGGGACAGGTTATGGCTACACCTTC. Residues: CASSPGTGYGYTF.

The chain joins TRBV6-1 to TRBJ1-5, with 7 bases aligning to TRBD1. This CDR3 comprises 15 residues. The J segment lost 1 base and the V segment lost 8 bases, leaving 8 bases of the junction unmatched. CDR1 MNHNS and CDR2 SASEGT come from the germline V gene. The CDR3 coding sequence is TGTGCCAGCCGGGACAGCCAATACAGCAATCAGCCCCAGCATTTT. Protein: CASRDSQYSNQPQHF.

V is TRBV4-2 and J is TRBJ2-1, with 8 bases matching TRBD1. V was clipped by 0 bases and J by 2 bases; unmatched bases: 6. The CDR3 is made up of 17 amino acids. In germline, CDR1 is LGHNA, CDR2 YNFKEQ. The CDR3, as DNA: TGTGCCAGCAGCCAAGAGGGGACAGGTCTCGCCTACAATGAGCAGTTCTTC. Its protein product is CASSQEGTGLAYNEQFF.

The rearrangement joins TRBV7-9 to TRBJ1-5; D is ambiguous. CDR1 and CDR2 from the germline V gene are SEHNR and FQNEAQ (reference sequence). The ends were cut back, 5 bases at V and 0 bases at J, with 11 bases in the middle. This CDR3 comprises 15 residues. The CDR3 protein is CASSPGQASNQPQHF. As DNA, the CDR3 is TGTGCCAGCAGCCCCGGGCAGGCTAGCAATCAGCCCCAGCATTTT.